The 21 T cell receptor beta chains given below trace back to one sample, sequenced in a study of cytomegalovirus exposure and HLA in healthy donors. The primer mix had 60 Vbeta and 13 Jbeta primers. Some clones are missing from TCRdb's copy, which holds only in-frame ones; the method was immunoSEQ multiplex PCR. The sample lists 80,000 to 95,000 clones; less than 65% were seen once. The sequenced sample consisted of PBMCs. The receptor source for this set is a woman aged 25-40 years in good health and CMV-seronegative.

The J gene is TRBJ2-3, the V gene TRBV15; 7 bases match TRBD2. With 2 bases clipped from V and 2 bases from J, the junction kept 13 bases outside the gene matches. Germline lookup yields CDR1 LNHNV and CDR2 YYDKDF (reference sequence). The CDR3 is made up of 18 amino acids. CDR3 loop: CATSRPPGGTTFTDTQYF. The CDR3 bases are TGTGCCACCAGCAGACCCCCTGGGGGGACTACCTTCACAGATACGCAGTATTTT.

The CDR3 sequence: CASSLSRHQPQHF. CDR3 DNA sequence: TGTGCCAGCAGCTTATCCAGGCACCAGCCCCAGCATTTT. The chain carries TRBV7-2 and TRBJ1-5; no firm D call. V was clipped by 2 bases and J by 7 bases, with 9 bases between them. The CDR3 is 13 amino acids. Germline V CDR1 and CDR2: SGHTA, FQGNSA.

The J gene is TRBJ1-2, the V gene TRBV6-1; tentatively, D is TRBD1 (5 bases). Germline V gene sequence: CDR1 MNHNS, CDR2 SASEGT. Between the trimmed V and J ends, which lost 3 bases and 4 bases, there was a span of 12 bases. This CDR3 has 14 amino acids. CDR3 DNA: TGTGCCAGCAGTGAGGAAAGGGGCCCCTATGGCTACACCTTC. The encoded protein is CASSEERGPYGYTF.

This sequence joins TRBV30 and TRBJ2-3, with D possibly TRBD2 on 6 matching bases. V gave up 4 bases and J gave up 2 bases, with 16 bases separating them. CDR3 length: 15 residues. Per germline, CDR1 GTSNPN and CDR2 SVGIG (reference sequence). The CDR3 here is CAWTVGRGYTDTQYF. Written as DNA, the CDR3 is TGTGCCTGGACGGTCGGGCGGGGATACACAGATACGCAGTATTTT.

This clone showed up just a few times. The V gene is TRBV7-9, the J gene TRBJ1-2; D perhaps matches TRBD1 (5 bases). Germline V gene sequence: CDR1 SEHNR, CDR2 FQNEAQ (reference sequence). The CDR3 totals 13 residues. Between the trimmed V and J ends, which lost 5 bases and 1 base, there was a span of 8 bases. The CDR3: CASSPDSNYGYTF. The CDR3 nucleotides are TGTGCCAGCAGCCCCGACAGTAACTATGGCTACACCTTC.

The chain uses TRBV5-1 and TRBJ2-5, with TRBD1 matching over 7 bases. Germline trimming cut 7 bases from V and 10 bases from J; bases unmatched to any gene: 7. Per germline, CDR1 SGHRS and CDR2 YFSETQ. The CDR3 contains 11 residues. The CDR3 sequence is CASQGVRGQYF. CDR3 in DNA: TGCGCCAGCCAGGGGGTCCGGGGCCAGTACTTC.

The chain employs TRBV28 and TRBJ1-5; no reliable D call. Germline CDR1 reads MDHEN; CDR2 reads SYDVKM. Trimming stripped 6 bases from V and 6 bases from J, with 6 bases between. This CDR3 comprises 11 residues. This CDR3 is CASSVGQPQHF. CDR3 nucleotides: TGTGCCAGCAGCGTCGGTCAGCCCCAGCATTTT.

This clone was seen a few times. The chain recombines TRBV11-2 with TRBJ1-2; D remains ambiguous. This CDR3 contains 14 residues. Germline CDR1 is SGHAT and CDR2 is FQNNGV. The ends were cut back, 0 bases at V and 2 bases at J, with 7 bases in the middle. The CDR3 spells CASSLDTRNYGYTF. The CDR3 coding sequence is TGTGCCAGCAGCTTAGATACCAGGAACTATGGCTACACCTTC. The full variable domain, rest sourced from reference TRBV11-2 and TRBJ1-2, is EAGVAQSPRYKIIEKRQSVAFWCNPISGHATLYWYQQILGQGPKLLIQFQNNGVVDDSQLPKDRFSAERLKGVDSTLKIQPAKLEDSAVYLCASSLDTRNYGYTFGSGTRLTVV.

This clone showed up just a few times. The DNA of the CDR3 is TGTGCACGGCCCGGGAGTAGACCGAACACCGGGGAGCTGTTTTTT. Translating it yields CARPGSRPNTGELFF. This chain connects TRBV12-2 to TRBJ2-2; the tabulated D call, TRBD2, remains unverified against the DNA. TRBV12-2 is described as a pseudogene. CDR3 size: 15 residues.

The V and J genes are TRBV7-8 and TRBJ2-7; 7 bases agree with TRBD1. The V gene's germline CDR1 is SGHVS and CDR2 FQNEAQ. The CDR3 has 12 amino acids. J lost 13 bases, V lost 3 bases, and 9 bases had no gene match. DNA for the CDR3: TGTGCCAGCAGCTTGTCTCGACAGGGCGGATACTTC. It encodes CASSLSRQGGYF.

The chain is built from TRBV5-4 and TRBJ1-3, with a weak D call TRBD1 (5 bases). Germline V gene lookup returns CDR1 SGHNT and CDR2 YYREEE (reference sequence). The CDR3 covers 15 residues. The V gene lost 0 bases and the J gene lost 4 bases, with 11 bases spanning the gap. CDR3 nucleotides: TGTGCCAGCAGCTTGGGTGGGGCGTGGGGAAACACCATATATTTT. Its translation: CASSLGGAWGNTIYF.

V usage is TRBV10-1 and J usage is TRBJ2-7; D unclear. The V gene lost 3 bases and the J gene lost 0 bases, with 3 bases spanning the gap. Germline V gene data show CDR1 as WNHNN and CDR2 as SYGVQD (reference sequence). CDR3 length: 12 amino acids. Here the CDR3 reads CASSDSSYEQYF. CDR3 nucleotides: TGCGCCAGCAGTGACAGCTCCTACGAGCAGTACTTC.

This clone was detected a few times. The rearrangement joins TRBV18 to TRBJ2-3; tentative D call: TRBD2 (5 bases). This CDR3 has 14 residues. Germline-derived CDR1 and CDR2 are KGHSH and LQKENI. Trimming removed 0 bases at V and 4 bases at J, with 8 bases between. For the CDR3, the DNA is TGTGCCAGCTCACCACCGGAGGAGTCAGATACGCAGTATTTT. This translates into CASSPPEESDTQYF.

This rearrangement joins TRBV29-1 to TRBJ2-5, with D possibly matching TRBD2 (5 bases). The J call may be incorrect, as the DNA end agrees better with TRBJ2-7. CDR1 is SQVTM, CDR2 ANQGSEA, per germline. The CDR3 has 11 residues. The CDR3 DNA is TGCAGCGTCGACTATTCCTACGAGCAGTACTTC. Its protein product is CSVDYSYEQYF.

The sample holds a few counts of this clone. The rearrangement links TRBV10-2 to TRBJ2-7; D is uncertain. Germline V gene sequence: CDR1 WSHSY, CDR2 SAAADI. The CDR3 length is 12 residues. The V end was cut by 6 bases, the J end by 2 bases, with 8 bases between. The CDR3 region is CASRLSAYEQYF. The CDR3, as DNA: TGCGCCAGCAGGCTGTCAGCCTACGAGCAGTACTTC.

V and J are TRBV5-6 and TRBJ1-2; D is unresolved. The V gene lost 0 bases and the J gene lost 5 bases, with 17 bases spanning the gap. The germline gives CDR1 SGHDT, CDR2 YYEEEE. The CDR3 spans 16 residues. This chain's CDR3 is CASSLGGSTLPYGYTF. DNA of the CDR3: TGTGCCAGCAGCTTGGGAGGCTCCACGCTCCCTTATGGCTACACCTTC.

The chain uses TRBV7-9 and TRBJ2-1, with 7 bases matching TRBD1. Germline V gene sequence: CDR1 SEHNR, CDR2 FQNEAQ (reference sequence). This CDR3 has 17 residues. V lost 5 bases, J lost 4 bases, and 14 bases stayed unmatched. CDR3 in amino acids: CASSESLGTAKYNEQFF. CDR3 in DNA: TGTGCCAGCAGCGAATCCTTGGGGACAGCAAAATACAATGAGCAGTTCTTC.

This clone was recorded once. This chain connects TRBV28 to TRBJ2-3; the match to TRBD1 covers 7 bases. V gave up 8 bases and J gave up 1 base; unmatched junction bases: 6. The germline V gene encodes CDR1 MDHEN and CDR2 SYDVKM. The CDR3 loop spans 14 amino acids. CDR3 nucleotide sequence: TGTGCCAGCGTGACGGGACAGCGCACAGATACGCAGTATTTT. Translation gives CASVTGQRTDTQYF.

This clone came up a few times. The J gene is TRBJ1-3, the V gene TRBV27, with a weak D call TRBD1 (5 bases). CDR3 size: 15 residues. CDR1 MNHEY and CDR2 SMNVEV come from the germline V gene (reference sequence). Between the trimmed V and J ends, which lost 3 bases and 2 bases, there was a span of 11 bases. CDR3 sequence: CASSLSRVPGNTIYF. In DNA form, the CDR3 reads TGTGCCAGCAGTTTGTCCAGGGTACCTGGAAACACCATATATTTT.

This clone was seen a few times. The chain links TRBV7-9 to TRBJ2-5; tentatively, D is TRBD2 (5 bases). Between the trimmed V and J ends, which lost 5 bases and 4 bases, there was a span of 17 bases. The germline V gene encodes CDR1 SEHNR and CDR2 FQNEAQ (reference sequence). The CDR3 has 15 residues. The CDR3, as DNA: TGTGCCAGCAGCCCCCCCCTAAGGGCGGGAGAGACCCAGTACTTC. The encoded protein is CASSPPLRAGETQYF.

The chain combines TRBV23-1 with TRBJ2-1; 9 bases match TRBD2. TRBV23-1 is an ORF, with its function uncertain. Trimming cost V 11 bases and J 1 base; bases outside gene matches: 6. The CDR3 length is 14 residues. CDR3 sequence reads: CAPSGRSSYNEQFF. DNA for the CDR3: TGCGCCCCAAGCGGGAGGTCTTCCTACAATGAGCAGTTCTTC.